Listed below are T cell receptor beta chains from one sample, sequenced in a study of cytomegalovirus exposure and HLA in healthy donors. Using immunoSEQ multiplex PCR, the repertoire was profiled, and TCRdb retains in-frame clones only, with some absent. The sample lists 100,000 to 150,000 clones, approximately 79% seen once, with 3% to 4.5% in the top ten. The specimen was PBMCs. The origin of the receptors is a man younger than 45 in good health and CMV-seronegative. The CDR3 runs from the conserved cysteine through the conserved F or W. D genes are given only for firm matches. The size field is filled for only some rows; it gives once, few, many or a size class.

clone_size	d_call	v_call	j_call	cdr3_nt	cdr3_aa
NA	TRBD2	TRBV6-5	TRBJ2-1	TGTGCCAGCACTATAGCCCTAGCGGGGGGGCTTGAGCAGTTCTTC	CASTIALAGGLEQFF
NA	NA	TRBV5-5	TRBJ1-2	TGTGCCAGCAGTTCAACAGGGAGCTATGGCTACACCTTC	CASSSTGSYGYTF
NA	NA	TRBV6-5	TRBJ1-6	TGTGCCAGCAGTTACGGTGGGGCGGAAGTTTCACCCCTCCACTTT	CASSYGGAEVSPLHF
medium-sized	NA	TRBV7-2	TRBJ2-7	TGTGCCAGCAGCCCAGGGTTAAACGAGCAGTACTTC	CASSPGLNEQYF
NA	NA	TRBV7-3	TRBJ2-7	TGTGCCAGCAGCTTTGGTCAGCGCTACGAGCAGTACTTC	CASSFGQRYEQYF
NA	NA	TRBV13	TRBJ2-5	TGTGCCAGCAGCTTAATGGACAAAGAGACCCAGTACTTC	CASSLMDKETQYF
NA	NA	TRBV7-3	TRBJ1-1	TGTGCCAGCAGCTTGCTCAGGGAGAACACTGAAGCTTTCTTT	CASSLLRENTEAFF
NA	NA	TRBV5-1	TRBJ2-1	TGCGCCAGCAGCTTGGGTCGAACAGTCTACAATGAGCAGTTCTTC	CASSLGRTVYNEQFF
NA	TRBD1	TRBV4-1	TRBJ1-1	TGCGCCAGCAGCCAACGGACAGGGGCCAACCCTGGGGCTTTCTTT	CASSQRTGANPGAFF
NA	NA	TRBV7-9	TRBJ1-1	TGTGCCAGCAGCTTAGTGCAGGGGCAAAACACTGAAGCTTTCTTT	CASSLVQGQNTEAFF
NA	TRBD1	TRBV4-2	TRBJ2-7	TGTGCCAGCAGCCAGCCCATCCCCGGGACAGGGCCCTACGAGCAGTACTTC	CASSQPIPGTGPYEQYF
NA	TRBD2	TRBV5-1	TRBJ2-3	TGCGCCAGCAGCCAAGGGACTAGCCCAAGCACAGATACGCAGTATTTT	CASSQGTSPSTDTQYF
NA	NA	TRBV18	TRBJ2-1	TGTGCCAGCTCACCCGAATCGGGTGAGCAGTTCTTC	CASSPESGEQFF
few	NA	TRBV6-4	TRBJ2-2	TGTGCCAGCAGTGACTCGATTCGGGCAGGGTATAACACCGGGGAGCTGTTTTTT	CASSDSIRAGYNTGELFF
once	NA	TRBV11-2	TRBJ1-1	TGTGCCAGCAGCTTAGAGGGGGCCAGCCAGGAAGCTTTCTTT	CASSLEGASQEAFF
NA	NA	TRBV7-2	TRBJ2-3	TGTGCCAGCAGCGAGCTGGGGAGGACAGATACGCAGTATTTT	CASSELGRTDTQYF
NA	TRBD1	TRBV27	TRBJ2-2	TGTGCCAGCAGTATCGGACAGGGAGGAACCGGGGAGCTGTTTTTT	CASSIGQGGTGELFF
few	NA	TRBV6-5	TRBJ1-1	TGTGCCAGCAGTGATTTCCGGACTGAAGCTTTCTTT	CASSDFRTEAFF
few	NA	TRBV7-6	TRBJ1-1	TGTGCCAGCAGCTTACCCTTATCGGGGGATCCGAACACTGAAGCTTTCTTT	CASSLPLSGDPNTEAFF
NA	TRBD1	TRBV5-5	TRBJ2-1	TGTGCCAGCAGCTTGGCGTCGGGGACAGTCTATGAGCAGTTCTTC	CASSLASGTVYEQFF
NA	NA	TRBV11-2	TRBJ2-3	TGTGCCAGCAGCTACGACATGGATACGCAGTATTTT	CASSYDMDTQYF
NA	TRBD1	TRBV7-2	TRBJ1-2	TGTGCCAGCAGTCAGCAGGGGGTACCCGTACTCAACTATGGCTACACCTTC	CASSQQGVPVLNYGYTF
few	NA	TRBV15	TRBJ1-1	TGTGCCACCAGCAGAGATCAGGGGTTGGTGACTGAAGCTTTCTTT	CATSRDQGLVTEAFF
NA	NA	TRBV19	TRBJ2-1	TGTGCCAGTAGTATACGGGGGGCTCAAGGATCCTACAATGAGCAGTTCTTC	CASSIRGAQGSYNEQFF
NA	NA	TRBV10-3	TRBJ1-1	TGTGCCATCAGAGGACACGAGAACACTGAAGCTTTCTTT	CAIRGHENTEAFF
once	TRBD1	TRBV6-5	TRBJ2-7	TGTGCCAGCAGCCCGGGACAGGGAGCTATCTACGAGCAGTACTTC	CASSPGQGAIYEQYF
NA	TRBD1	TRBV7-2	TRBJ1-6	TGCGCCAGCAGCTTATTTCAGGGGGGATATTCACCCCTCCACTTT	CASSLFQGGYSPLHF
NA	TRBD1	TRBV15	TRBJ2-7	TGTGCCACCAGCGTTCGGGACAGGGAGTTCGAGCAGTACTTC	CATSVRDREFEQYF
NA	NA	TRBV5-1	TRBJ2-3	TGCGCCAGCAGCACCTCGACAGACTCTAGCACAGATACGCAGTATTTT	CASSTSTDSSTDTQYF
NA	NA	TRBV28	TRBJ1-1	TGTGCCAGCACCTACGAAGCGGGAAAAGAAGCTTTCTTT	CASTYEAGKEAFF
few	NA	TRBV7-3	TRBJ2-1	TGTGCCAGCAGCTTAGAGAGGGGGGGATACAATGAGCAGTTCTTC	CASSLERGGYNEQFF
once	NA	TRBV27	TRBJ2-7	TGTGCCAGCAAGGGAGATGCCTACGAGCAGTACTTC	CASKGDAYEQYF
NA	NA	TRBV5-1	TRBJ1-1	TGCGCCAGCAGCTTGGGGTCGGCGGGTGAAGCTTTCTTT	CASSLGSAGEAFF
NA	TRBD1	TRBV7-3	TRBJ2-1	TGTGCCAGCGGGAGACAGGGGTATGAGCAGTTCTTC	CASGRQGYEQFF
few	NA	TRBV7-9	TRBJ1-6	TGTTCCAGCAGCTTATTTGGGGGCATCTATAATTCACCCCTCCACTTT	CSSSLFGGIYNSPLHF
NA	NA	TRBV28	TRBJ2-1	TGTGCCACCCTCTACAATGAGCAGTTCTTC	CATLYNEQFF
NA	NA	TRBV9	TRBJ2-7	TGTGCCAGCAGCGTAGGTCGGCAGGGCCTCTACGAGCAGTACTTC	CASSVGRQGLYEQYF
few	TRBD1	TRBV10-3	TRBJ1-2	TGTGCCATCAGTGACTCCGGGACAGGGACTATTAACGGCTACACCTTC	CAISDSGTGTINGYTF
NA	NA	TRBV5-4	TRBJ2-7	TGTGCCAGCAGCTTGGGCAGGGTAGACTACGAGCAGTACTTC	CASSLGRVDYEQYF
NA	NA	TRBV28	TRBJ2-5	TGTGCCAGCTCGCCCGGGGATTTGGAGACCCAGTACTTC	CASSPGDLETQYF
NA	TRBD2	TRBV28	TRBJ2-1	TGTGCCAGCAGTACACCTCGGGAGGGTGTGCATGAGCAGTTCTTC	CASSTPREGVHEQFF
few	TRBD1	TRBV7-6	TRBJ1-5	TGTGCCAGCAGCTTAGGGACAGGGGGAGGCAATCAGCCCCAGCATTTT	CASSLGTGGGNQPQHF
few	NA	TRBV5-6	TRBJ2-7	TGTGCCAGCAGCTTGGGCCGTGGGAGCGAGCAGTACTTC	CASSLGRGSEQYF
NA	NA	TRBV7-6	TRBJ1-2	TGTGCCAGCATCCAACCCCAGACCCTCGGGAGCTATGGCTACACCTTC	CASIQPQTLGSYGYTF
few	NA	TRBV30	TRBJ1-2	TGTGCCTGGACTAACAGGTTGCCTTCTAACTATGGCTACACCTTC	CAWTNRLPSNYGYTF
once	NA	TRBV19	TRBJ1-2	TGTGCCAGCCTCCCTTTGAACTATGGCTACACCTTC	CASLPLNYGYTF
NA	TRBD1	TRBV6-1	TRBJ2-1	TGTGCCAGCAAAATCGCGACAGGGGACAATGAGCAGTTCTTC	CASKIATGDNEQFF
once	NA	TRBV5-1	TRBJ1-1	TGCGCCAGCAGCTGGGATAAAACAGGCTTGAACATTGAAGCTTTCTTT	CASSWDKTGLNIEAFF